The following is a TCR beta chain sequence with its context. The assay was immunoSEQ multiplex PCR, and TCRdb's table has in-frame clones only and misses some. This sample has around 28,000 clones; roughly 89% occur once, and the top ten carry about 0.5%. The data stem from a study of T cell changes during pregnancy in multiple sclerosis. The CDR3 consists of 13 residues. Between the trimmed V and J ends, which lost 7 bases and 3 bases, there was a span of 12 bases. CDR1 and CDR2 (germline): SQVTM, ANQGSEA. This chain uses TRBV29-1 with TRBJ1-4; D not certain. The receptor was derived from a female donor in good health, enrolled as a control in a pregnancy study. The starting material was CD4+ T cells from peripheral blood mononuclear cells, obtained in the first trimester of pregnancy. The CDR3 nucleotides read TGCAGCGCAAGCGTGGCCTCTAATGAAAAACTGTTTTTT. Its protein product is CSASVASNEKLFF.